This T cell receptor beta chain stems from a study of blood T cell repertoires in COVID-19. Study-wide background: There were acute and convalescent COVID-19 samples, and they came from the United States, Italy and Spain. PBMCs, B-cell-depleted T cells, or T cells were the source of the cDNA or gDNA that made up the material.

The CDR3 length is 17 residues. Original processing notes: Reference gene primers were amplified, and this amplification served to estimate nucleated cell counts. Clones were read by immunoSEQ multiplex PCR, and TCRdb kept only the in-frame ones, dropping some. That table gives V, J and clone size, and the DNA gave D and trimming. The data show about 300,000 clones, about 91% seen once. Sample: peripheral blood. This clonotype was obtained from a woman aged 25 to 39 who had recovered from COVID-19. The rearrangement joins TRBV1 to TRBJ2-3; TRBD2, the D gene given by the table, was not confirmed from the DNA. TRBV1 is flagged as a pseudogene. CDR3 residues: CTSSQAPSGGNTDTQYF. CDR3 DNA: TGCACCAGCAGCCAAGCTCCTAGCGGGGGGAACACAGATACGCAGTATTTT.